The clone carrying this TCR beta chain was seen a single time. This specimen comes from a study of blood T cell repertoires in COVID-19. For the study at large: PBMCs, B-cell-depleted T cells, or T cells were the source of the cDNA or gDNA that made up the material.

Each participant's cohort was designated according to participant-reported clinical history. CDR1 SQVTM and CDR2 ANQGSEA come from the germline V gene. The V gene lost 4 bases and the J gene lost 3 bases, with 12 bases spanning the gap. The CDR3 spans 13 residues. TCRdb's copy holds only in-frame clones and misses some; the assay was immunoSEQ multiplex PCR. The sample comprises roughly 250,000 clones, around 88% of which are singletons, and around 3% rests with the top ten. The clonotype originates from a woman aged 40 to 55 with acute COVID-19. Sequenced material: PBMCs or T cells enriched from blood (not recorded which). This chain connects TRBV29-1 to TRBJ1-1; D gene uncertain. CDR3 in amino acids: CSVVGRSDTEAFF. The CDR3 DNA follows: TGCAGCGTTGTCGGCAGGTCGGACACTGAAGCTTTCTTT.